This record looks at one T cell receptor (beta chain) sequence and its context. The protocol was immunoSEQ multiplex PCR, while the TCRdb copy is restricted to in-frame clones and leaves out a portion. The table includes over 150,000 clones, roughly 91% detected once. This entry is derived from a study of blood T cell repertoires in COVID-19. Germline assignment: CDR1 SGHAT and CDR2 FQNNGV. With V trimmed by 4 bases and J by 2 bases, 3 bases remained unmatched. This CDR3 is built from 15 residues. The sample was peripheral blood. The receptor was isolated from a man aged 50 to 60 who had recovered from COVID-19. The chain combines TRBV11-2 with TRBJ2-1, with 9 bases fitting TRBD2. The CDR3 DNA reads as TGTGCCAGCAGCTATAGCGGGGGAACCTACAATGAGCAGTTCTTC. Its protein is CASSYSGGTYNEQFF.